The rows below give T cell receptor beta chains drawn from one sample of a study of identical twins' blood T cells. TCRdb itself ran the 5' RACE reads through MiXCR, one entry per CDR3 protein. The repertoire holds 400,000 or so distinct CDR3 sequences, more than 25% seen once, with about 6% in the top ten. Sequencing was performed on PBMCs. The receptor source for this set is a woman aged 18-49 years in good health. Each CDR3 is given with its conserved first and last residue. D genes are given only for firm matches. Clone size is given for some rows only: seen once, a few or many times, or a class if the clone is expanded.

>TRBD1|TRBV29-1|TRBJ2-7|-
CIVGQGPYEQYF
TGCATCGTTGGACAGGGGCCCTACGAGCAGTACTTC
>-|TRBV29-1|TRBJ1-1|-
CSVEDLGRKNTEAFF
TGCAGCGTTGAAGATCTGGGCAGAAAGAACACTGAAGCTTTCTTT
>-|TRBV12-3/TRBV12-4|TRBJ2-2|-
CASRFMGGELFF
TGTGCCAGTAGGTTCATGGGCGGGGAGCTGTTTTTT
>-|TRBV29-1|TRBJ2-5|-
CSVESRTEEKGTQYF
TGCAGCGTTGAATCCAGGACAGAAGAAAAAGGGACCCAGTACTTC
>-|TRBV12-3/TRBV12-4|TRBJ1-2|-
CASTITGYGYTF
TGTGCCAGCACCATAACAGGTTATGGCTACACCTTC
>-|TRBV12-5|TRBJ2-7|-
CASGQDGTYEQYF
TGTGCTAGTGGACAGGACGGGACCTACGAGCAGTACTTC
>-|TRBV20-1|TRBJ1-1|-
CSARRSAGTEAFF
TGCAGTGCTAGGCGCAGTGCAGGGACTGAAGCTTTCTTT
>TRBD1|TRBV5-1|TRBJ1-2|few
CASSLDRAGGYTF
TGCGCCAGCAGCCTGGACAGGGCAGGTGGCTACACCTTC
>-|TRBV7-9|TRBJ1-1|-
CASSLRVTVAEAFF
TGTGCCAGCAGCTTACGGGTCACTGTGGCTGAAGCTTTCTTT
>-|TRBV20-1|TRBJ1-1|many
CSARRDTEAFF
TGCAGTGCTAGGAGGGACACTGAAGCTTTCTTT
>TRBD2|TRBV12-3/TRBV12-4|TRBJ2-3|-
CATGLDGYTQYF
TGTGCCACTGGACTAGACGGTTATACGCAGTATTTT
>TRBD2|TRBV20-1|TRBJ2-7|-
CSAREGGRSYEQYF
TGCAGTGCTAGAGAGGGCGGGAGGAGCTACGAGCAGTACTTC
>-|TRBV4-3|TRBJ2-1|-
CASSQVVIQLPYNEQFF
TGCGCCAGCAGCCAAGTTGTTATACAGCTCCCCTACAATGAGCAGTTCTTC
>-|TRBV19|TRBJ2-2|-
CASSLASGRLGTGELFF
TGTGCCAGTTCCTTAGCCTCGGGACGACTGGGCACCGGGGAGCTGTTTTTT
>-|TRBV20-1|TRBJ2-1|-
CSASRELTYNEQFF
TGCAGTGCTAGTAGGGAACTAACCTACAATGAGCAGTTCTTC
>-|TRBV7-2|TRBJ2-2|few
CASSPITGRGELFF
TGTGCCAGCAGCCCCATCACAGGGCGCGGGGAGCTGTTTTTT
>-|TRBV27|TRBJ2-2|-
CASSLVVGRWSGIGELFF
TGTGCCAGCAGTTTAGTCGTTGGTCGGTGGTCCGGGATCGGGGAGCTGTTTTTT
>TRBD2|TRBV12-5|TRBJ2-1|few
CASGLGLAGSYNEQFF
TGTGCTAGTGGTTTGGGACTAGCGGGATCCTACAATGAGCAGTTCTTC
>TRBD2|TRBV6-4|TRBJ2-3|many
CASSESTGTSDTQYF
TGTGCCAGCAGTGAGTCTACCGGGACTAGCGATACGCAGTATTTT
>TRBD2|TRBV29-1|TRBJ2-2|many
CSVEDRLAGENTGELFF
TGCAGCGTTGAAGATCGACTAGCGGGAGAGAACACCGGGGAGCTGTTTTTT
>-|TRBV4-3|TRBJ2-2|-
CASSQERAAAGELFF
TGCGCCAGCAGCCAAGAGAGAGCAGCAGCCGGGGAGCTGTTTTTT
>TRBD1|TRBV4-3|TRBJ2-2|few
CASSRFTGDLGTGELFF
TGCGCCAGCAGCAGATTCACAGGGGATTTGGGCACCGGGGAGCTGTTTTTT
>TRBD2|TRBV5-1|TRBJ2-3|few
CASIIEPGLAADTQYF
TGCGCCAGCATCATAGAACCGGGACTAGCAGCAGATACGCAGTATTTT
>-|TRBV7-8|TRBJ1-2|-
CASSFRDYGYTF
TGTGCCAGCAGCTTTAGGGACTATGGCTACACCTTC
>-|TRBV4-3|TRBJ1-1|many
CASSAGSSEAFF
TGCGCCAGCAGCGCCGGCTCATCCGAAGCTTTCTTT
>TRBD2|TRBV6-4|TRBJ2-1|-
CASSDSAGGLYNEQFF
TGTGCCAGCAGTGACTCGGCGGGGGGCCTATACAATGAGCAGTTCTTC
>-|TRBV5-1|TRBJ1-1|few
CASSLFVGGGRSITEAFF
TGCGCCAGCAGCTTATTTGTTGGGGGAGGTCGTTCGATCACTGAAGCTTTCTTT
>-|TRBV19|TRBJ2-3|few
CASSIVAGLTDTQYF
TGTGCCAGTAGTATTGTGGCGGGCCTGACAGATACGCAGTATTTT
>-|TRBV5-1|TRBJ1-1|-
CASSPGEKTEAFF
TGCGCCAGCAGCCCAGGGGAGAAAACTGAAGCTTTCTTT
>-|TRBV6-5|TRBJ2-7|few
CASSYGPNEQYF
TGTGCCAGCAGTTACGGCCCCAACGAGCAGTACTTC
>TRBD1|TRBV7-9|TRBJ1-3|-
CASSSDRDGNTIYF
TGTGCCAGCAGCTCTGACAGGGACGGAAACACCATATATTTT
>TRBD1|TRBV10-3|TRBJ2-7|-
CAIAGQGGFYEQYF
TGTGCCATCGCGGGACAGGGGGGTTTCTACGAGCAGTACTTC
>TRBD2|TRBV20-1|TRBJ2-7|few
CSASGPLAGGYEQYF
TGCAGTGCTAGTGGACCACTAGCGGGGGGTTACGAGCAGTACTTC
>-|TRBV9|TRBJ2-1|few
CASSGDEFHEQFF
TGTGCCAGCAGCGGAGACGAGTTCCATGAGCAGTTCTTC
>-|TRBV20-1|TRBJ2-1|-
CSASQCRDDYCEQFF
TGCAGTGCTAGTCAATGCCGGGACGACTACTGTGAGCAGTTCTTC
>-|TRBV20-1|TRBJ2-2|-
CSARRQGRAGELFF
TGCAGTGCTAGACGCCAGGGAAGGGCCGGGGAGCTGTTTTTT
>TRBD2|TRBV10-3|TRBJ2-3|few
CASHPSGGTDTQYF
TGTGCCTCGCATCCTAGCGGGGGAACAGATACGCAGTATTTT
>-|TRBV7-9|TRBJ1-2|-
CASSLASKPNYGYTF
TGTGCCAGCAGCTTAGCGTCCAAACCGAACTATGGCTACACCTTC
>-|TRBV12-3/TRBV12-4|TRBJ1-2|few
CASSLSGNLDGYTF
TGTGCCAGCAGTCTCTCAGGGAATCTGGATGGCTACACCTTC
>TRBD2|TRBV20-1|TRBJ2-1|few
CSGASGVDEQFF
TGCAGTGGGGCTAGCGGGGTCGATGAGCAGTTCTTC
>-|TRBV10-3|TRBJ1-1|few
CAISESEGRGGTEAFF
TGTGCCATCAGTGAGTCTGAGGGCCGGGGGGGCACTGAAGCTTTCTTT
>-|TRBV7-9|TRBJ2-3|-
CASSPRVGPDTQYF
TGTGCCAGCAGCCCTCGAGTGGGCCCAGATACGCAGTATTTT
>-|TRBV7-9|TRBJ1-1|few
CASSLRDPGTEAFF
TGTGCCAGCAGCCTAAGGGACCCCGGGACAGAAGCTTTCTTT
>-|TRBV7-2|TRBJ1-1|many
CASSAAAARSTEAFF
TGTGCCAGCAGCGCAGCGGCCGCGCGGAGCACTGAAGCTTTCTTT
>-|TRBV5-1|TRBJ1-2|-
CASRKTHGYAF
TGCGCCAGCAGAAAAACCCATGGCTACGCCTTC
>-|TRBV7-3|TRBJ2-1|-
CASSPEQSSSYNEQFF
TGTGCCAGCAGCCCGGAACAGAGTAGCTCCTACAATGAGCAGTTCTTC